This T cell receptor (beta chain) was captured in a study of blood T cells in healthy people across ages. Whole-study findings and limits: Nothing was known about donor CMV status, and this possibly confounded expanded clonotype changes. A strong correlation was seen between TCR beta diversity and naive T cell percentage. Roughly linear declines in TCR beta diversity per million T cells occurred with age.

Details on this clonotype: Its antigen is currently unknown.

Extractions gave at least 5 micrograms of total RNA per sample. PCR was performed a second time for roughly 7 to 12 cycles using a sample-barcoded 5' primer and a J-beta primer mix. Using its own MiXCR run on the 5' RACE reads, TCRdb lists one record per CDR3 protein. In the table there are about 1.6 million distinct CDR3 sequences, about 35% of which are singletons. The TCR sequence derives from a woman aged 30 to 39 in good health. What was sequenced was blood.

The CDR3 nucleotides are TGTGCCAGCAGCTTCCGACCCATCACAGATACGCAGTATTTT. As protein: CASSFRPITDTQYF. The chain couples TRBV9 to TRBJ2-3, with D unclear. Trimming shortened V by 4 bases and J by 2 bases, and 11 bases separated the two germline ends. The CDR3 sequence is 14 residues long. Germline V gives CDR1 SGDLS, CDR2 YYNGEE.